This section outlines one TCR beta chain sequence together with its context. Its antigen is currently unknown. This sample is drawn from a study of response to subunit inactivated influenza vaccine. One entry per CDR3 protein, called by TCRdb with MiXCR from the RT-PCR reads. The repertoire has 150,000 to 200,000 distinct CDR3 sequences, around 9.9% of them found once; the top ten carry around an eighth. Study-level findings and limits: Authors suggested few new T cells are recruited by each seasonal influenza vaccination.

CDR3 length equals 14 residues. Germline V gene sequence: CDR1 SGHTA, CDR2 FQGNSA. V was pared by 7 bases and J by 7 bases, with 14 bases between. The sequenced sample was non-naive T cells sorted from PBMCs, obtained 45 days after vaccination. The source is a man between 50 and 59 years old who received an inactivated influenza vaccine. The rearrangement uses TRBV7-2 and TRBJ1-6, with D maybe TRBD1 (5 bases). CDR3 DNA sequence: TGTGCCAGCACCAACTGGGGGGGGAATTCACCCCTCCACTTT. As protein: CASTNWGGNSPLHF.